The sequence of this T cell receptor (beta chain) was determined in a study of regulatory dendritic cells for organ transplantation. Study background: LPS was added to dendritic cell cultures on day 6. Study-level points and caveats: Regulatory dendritic cells appeared to expand memory CD8+ clones less than mature ones. Memory CD8+ T cells were the most oligoclonal; naive cells were highly diverse. The most alloreactive TCR clonotypes were found in resting memory CD8+ cells.

Data came from immunoSEQ multiplex PCR; TCRdb stores just in-frame clones and leaves some out. The sample has roughly 11,000 clones, just under 90% seen once. Notes on this clone: Its specificity is unknown.

Sorted subsets were CFSE-labeled and cultured roughly five days with allogeneic dendritic cells. Germline CDR1 is MNHEY and CDR2 is SVGAGI. The CDR3 contains 13 residues. Trimming shortened V by 2 bases and J by 4 bases, and 8 bases separated the two germline ends. The rearrangement uses TRBV6-5 and TRBJ2-5; D gene unclear. The sequence derives from a human donor in good health. The sequenced material came from naive CD8+ T cells from blood cultured with dendritic cells. Subset described: CD45RA+ naive T cells. DNA of the CDR3: TGTGCCAGCAGTTACCGACAAAGAGAGACCCAGTACTTC. This gives the protein CASSYRQRETQYF.